The next 16 T cell receptor beta chains were all read from a single sample in a study of blood T cell repertoires in COVID-19. Sequenced by immunoSEQ multiplex PCR; TCRdb stores in-frame clones only, minus some. The profile shows about 240,000 clones, around 88% of them singletons. The sequenced sample consisted of PBMCs or T cells enriched from blood (not recorded which). These receptors came from a middle-aged woman with acute COVID-19.

The chain is built from TRBV15 and TRBJ2-6; TRBD1 matches 7 bases. This CDR3 region has 18 residues. V was pared by 1 base and J by 0 bases, with 6 bases of the junction left unmatched. CDR1 is LNHNV and CDR2 is YYDKDF in the germline V gene (reference sequence). The CDR3: CATSRVWTGRSGANVLTF. For the CDR3, the DNA is TGTGCCACCAGCAGAGTGTGGACAGGACGCTCTGGGGCCAACGTCCTGACTTTC.

The rearrangement uses TRBV7-2 and TRBJ2-7; 7 bases align to TRBD2. V shed 1 base, J shed 0 bases, and the junction held 3 bases outside the gene matches. Per the germline V gene, CDR1 is SGHTA and CDR2 is FQGNSA. The CDR3 runs to 15 residues. The CDR3 region is CASSLGRTSSYEQYF. The CDR3 bases are TGTGCCAGCAGCTTAGGCCGGACTAGCTCCTACGAGCAGTACTTC.

J is TRBJ1-2 and V is TRBV3-1 (or the pseudogene TRBV3-2), with 7 bases identical to TRBD1. Looked up from germline, CDR1 is LGHDT and CDR2 is YNNKEL (reference sequence). This CDR3 contains 14 residues. V gave up 2 bases and J gave up 9 bases; unmatched junction bases: 9. The CDR3: CASSQSDRAPSYTF. The CDR3 coding sequence is TGTGCCAGCAGCCAAAGCGACAGGGCTCCCAGCTACACCTTC.

The rearrangement joins TRBV12-5 to TRBJ2-1, with 11 bases that match TRBD2. V shed 5 bases, J shed 5 bases, and the junction held 2 bases outside the gene matches. CDR3 size: 14 residues. Germline assignment: CDR1 LGHNT and CDR2 FRNRAP. In DNA form, the CDR3 reads TGTGCTAGTGGTCCGGGACTAGCGGACAATGAGCAGTTCTTC. This gives the protein CASGPGLADNEQFF.

The chain couples TRBV5-1 to TRBJ2-2, with D unclear. Per germline, CDR1 SGHRS and CDR2 YFSETQ. The V end lost 2 bases, the J end lost 0 bases, and 8 bases lay between the germline ends. The CDR3 contains 15 residues. The CDR3 nucleotides read TGCGCCAGCAGCTTTGGCAGATCGAACACCGGGGAGCTGTTTTTT. As protein: CASSFGRSNTGELFF.

The chain is built from TRBV9 and TRBJ1-2, with TRBD1 identical over 7 bases. J lost 7 bases, V lost 3 bases, and 12 bases had no gene match. This CDR3 comprises 15 residues. Germline V lookup: CDR1 SGDLS, CDR2 YYNGEE. This chain's CDR3 is CASSEGTGDVRGYTF. Written as DNA, the CDR3 is TGTGCCAGCAGCGAGGGTACAGGGGATGTGCGTGGCTACACCTTC.

The V gene is TRBV25-1, the J gene TRBJ1-1, with D perhaps matching TRBD1 (6 bases). V was clipped by 2 bases and J by 4 bases, with 11 bases between them. Germline CDR1 MGHDK, CDR2 SYGVNS. This CDR3 region has 14 residues. The CDR3 DNA is TGTGCCAGCAGTGAAATGGGGGCGCTCACTGAAGCTTTCTTT. The encoded protein is CASSEMGALTEAFF.

V gene TRBV24-1 combines with J gene TRBJ1-3; D gene ambiguous. The V gene lost 9 bases and the J gene lost 0 bases, with 11 bases spanning the gap. Germline CDR1 reads KGHDR; CDR2 reads SFDVKD. The CDR3 totals 14 residues. The CDR3 here is CATLTESSGNTIYF. The CDR3 bases are TGTGCCACCCTGACGGAGAGCTCTGGAAACACCATATATTTT.

The chain couples TRBV2 to TRBJ2-7; perhaps TRBD1 as D (5 bases). The CDR3 consists of 14 residues. Germline CDR1 SNHLY, CDR2 FYNNEI. V lost 3 bases to trimming and J lost 6 bases, with 15 bases between them. CDR3 loop: CASSDVGQGSEQYF. CDR3 in DNA: TGTGCCAGCAGTGACGTCGGCCAGGGTAGCGAGCAGTACTTC.

In DNA form, the CDR3 reads TGCGCCAGCAGCTTGGTTTCGACGTCGCAGGGCACCGGGGAGCTGTTTTTT. It is translated as CASSLVSTSQGTGELFF. V usage is TRBV5-1 and J usage is TRBJ2-2, with D perhaps TRBD1 (5 bases). The ends were cut back, 0 bases at V and 4 bases at J, with 16 bases in the middle. The germline CDR1 and CDR2 sequences are SGHRS and YFSETQ. The CDR3 extends over 17 amino acids.

The gene calls are TRBV12-3 or TRBV12-4 and TRBJ2-5, with TRBD2 as a possible D gene (5 bases). The CDR3 loop spans 13 amino acids. Trimming cost V 3 bases and J 5 bases, with 10 bases left between them. CDR3 nucleotide sequence: TGTGCCAGCAGTTTCATCGGCGGGGAGACCCAGTACTTC. The encoded protein is CASSFIGGETQYF.

The chain uses TRBV7-9 and TRBJ2-1; D remains ambiguous. The CDR3 has 13 amino acids. V was clipped by 3 bases and J by 4 bases, with 7 bases between them. The germline V gene has CDR1 SEHNR and CDR2 FQNEAQ (reference sequence). The CDR3 is CASSLSAYNEQFF. The CDR3 region has the DNA TGTGCCAGCAGCTTGTCAGCGTACAATGAGCAGTTCTTC.

CDR3 amino acids: CSATGPDTQYF. The CDR3 coding sequence is TGCAGCGCCACTGGTCCGGATACGCAGTATTTT. V usage is TRBV29-1 and J usage is TRBJ2-3; D remains unclear. This CDR3 is 11 amino acids long. The germline V gene encodes CDR1 SQVTM and CDR2 ANQGSEA. Between the trimmed V and J ends, which lost 7 bases and 6 bases, there was a span of 11 bases.

This chain uses TRBV7-2 with TRBJ2-7; 9 bases match TRBD2. This CDR3 contains 14 residues. CDR1 and CDR2 (germline): SGHTA, FQGNSA. Trimming removed 1 base from V and 3 bases from J; junction bases left unmatched: 1. The CDR3: CASSLGREGYEQYF. As DNA, the CDR3 is TGTGCCAGCAGCTTAGGGCGGGAGGGCTACGAGCAGTACTTC. Drawing the rest from reference TRBV7-2 and TRBJ2-7, the complete variable domain is GAGVSQSPSNKVTEKGKDVELRCDPISGHTALYWYRQSLGQGLEFLIYFQGNSAPDKSGLPSDRFSAERTGGSVSTLTIQRTQQEDSAVYLCASSLGREGYEQYFGPGTRLTVT.

V usage is TRBV7-3 and J usage is TRBJ1-1, with D unresolved. V was pared by 1 base and J by 3 bases, with 9 bases between. This CDR3 is built from 14 residues. The germline V gene has CDR1 SGHTA and CDR2 FQGTGA. The CDR3: CASSLRGGDTEAFF. The CDR3 DNA reads as TGTGCCAGCAGCTTAAGGGGAGGTGACACTGAAGCTTTCTTT.

The rearrangement links TRBV3-1 (or the pseudogene TRBV3-2) to TRBJ1-1, with a weak D call TRBD1 (6 bases). Germline loops: CDR1 LGHDT, CDR2 YNNKEL (reference sequence). The CDR3 runs to 14 residues. V was trimmed by 0 bases and J by 4 bases, leaving 9 bases between them. CDR3 sequence reads: CASSQDAGATEAFF. CDR3 nucleotide sequence: TGTGCCAGCAGCCAAGATGCAGGGGCCACTGAAGCTTTCTTT.